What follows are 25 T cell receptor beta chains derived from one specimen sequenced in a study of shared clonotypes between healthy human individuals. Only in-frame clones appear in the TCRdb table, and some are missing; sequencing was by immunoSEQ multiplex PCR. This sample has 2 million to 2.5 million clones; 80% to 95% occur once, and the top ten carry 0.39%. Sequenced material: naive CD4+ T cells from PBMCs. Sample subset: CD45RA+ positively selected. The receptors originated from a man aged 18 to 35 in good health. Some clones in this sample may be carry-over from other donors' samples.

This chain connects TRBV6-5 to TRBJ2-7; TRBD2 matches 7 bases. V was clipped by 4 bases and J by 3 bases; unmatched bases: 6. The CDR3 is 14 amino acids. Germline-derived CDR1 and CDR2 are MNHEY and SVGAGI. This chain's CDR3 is CASSSRTSYYEQYF. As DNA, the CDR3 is TGTGCCAGCAGTTCCCGGACTAGTTACTACGAGCAGTACTTC.

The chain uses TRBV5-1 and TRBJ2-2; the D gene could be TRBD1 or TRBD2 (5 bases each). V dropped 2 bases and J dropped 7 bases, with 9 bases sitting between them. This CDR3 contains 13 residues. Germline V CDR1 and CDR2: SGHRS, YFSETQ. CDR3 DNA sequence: TGCGCCAGCAGCTTTGGGACCATCGGGGAGCTGTTTTTT. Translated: CASSFGTIGELFF.

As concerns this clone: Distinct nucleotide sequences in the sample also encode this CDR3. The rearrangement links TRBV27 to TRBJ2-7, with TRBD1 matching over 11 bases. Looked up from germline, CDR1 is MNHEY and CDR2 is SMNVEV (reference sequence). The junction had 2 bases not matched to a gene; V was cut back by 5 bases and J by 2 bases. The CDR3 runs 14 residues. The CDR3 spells CASSPDRGPYEQYF. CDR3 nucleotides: TGTGCCAGCAGTCCGGACAGGGGGCCCTACGAGCAGTACTTC.

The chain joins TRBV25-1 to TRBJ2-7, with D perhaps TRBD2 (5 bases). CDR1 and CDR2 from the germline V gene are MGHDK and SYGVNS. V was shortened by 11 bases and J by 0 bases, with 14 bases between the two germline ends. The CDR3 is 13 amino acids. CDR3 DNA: TGTGCCTCCGCTGGGAGAGCCTCCTACGAGCAGTACTTC. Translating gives CASAGRASYEQYF.

The CDR3: CSVGDFTYGYTF. In nucleotides, the CDR3 is TGCAGCGTTGGGGACTTCACTTATGGCTACACCTTC. V usage is TRBV29-1 and J usage is TRBJ1-2, with a weak D call TRBD1 (5 bases). The CDR3 loop spans 12 amino acids. Germline-derived CDR1 and CDR2 are SQVTM and ANQGSEA. With 4 bases removed from V and 5 bases from J, the gap between germline ends came to 11 bases. The full variable domain, its missing parts supplied by reference TRBV29-1 and TRBJ1-2, is SAVISQKPSRDICQRGTSLTIQCQVDSQVTMMFWYRQQPGQSLTLIATANQGSEATYESGFVIDKFPISRPNLTFSTLTVSNMSPEDSSIYLCSVGDFTYGYTFGSGTRLTVV.

The CDR3 DNA reads TGTGCCAGCAGCCTCACGGACAGGGGGCCGGAGACCCAGTACTTC. It is translated as CASSLTDRGPETQYF. V usage is TRBV6-5 and J usage is TRBJ2-5; 11 positions agree with TRBD1. Trimming at V came to 6 bases and at J to 5 bases, leaving 8 bases not matched to a gene. The germline V gene has CDR1 MNHEY and CDR2 SVGAGI. The CDR3 runs 15 residues.

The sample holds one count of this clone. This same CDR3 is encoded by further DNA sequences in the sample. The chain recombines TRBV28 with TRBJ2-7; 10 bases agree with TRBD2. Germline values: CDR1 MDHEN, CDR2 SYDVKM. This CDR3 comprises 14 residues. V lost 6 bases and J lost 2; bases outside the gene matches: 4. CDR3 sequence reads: CASSPSGRAYEQYF. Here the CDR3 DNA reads TGTGCCAGCAGCCCCAGCGGGAGGGCCTACGAGCAGTACTTC. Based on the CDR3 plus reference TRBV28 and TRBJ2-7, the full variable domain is DVKVTQSSRYLVKRTGEKVFLECVQDMDHENMFWYRQDPGLGLRLIYFSYDVKMKEKGDIPEGYSVSREKKERFSLILESASTNQTSMYLCASSPSGRAYEQYFGPGTRLTVT.

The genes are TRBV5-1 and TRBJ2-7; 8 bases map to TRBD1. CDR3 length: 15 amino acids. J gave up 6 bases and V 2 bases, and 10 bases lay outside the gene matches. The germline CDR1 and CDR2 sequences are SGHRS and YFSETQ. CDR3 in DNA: TGCGCCAGCAGCTTAGACGGACCGGGGACAGGCGAGCAGTACTTC. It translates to CASSLDGPGTGEQYF. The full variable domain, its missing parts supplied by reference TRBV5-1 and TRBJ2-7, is KAGVTQTPRYLIKTRGQQVTLSCSPISGHRSVSWYQQTPGQGLQFLFEYFSETQRNKGNFPGRFSGRQFSNSRSEMNVSTLELGDSALYLCASSLDGPGTGEQYFGPGTRLTVT.

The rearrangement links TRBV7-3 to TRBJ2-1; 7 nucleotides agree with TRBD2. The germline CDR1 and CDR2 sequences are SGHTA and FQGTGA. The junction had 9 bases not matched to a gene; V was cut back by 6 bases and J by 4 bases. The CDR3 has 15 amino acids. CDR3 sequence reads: CASSLGLGSYNEQFF. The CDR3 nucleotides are TGTGCCAGCAGTCTAGGACTAGGTTCGTACAATGAGCAGTTCTTC.

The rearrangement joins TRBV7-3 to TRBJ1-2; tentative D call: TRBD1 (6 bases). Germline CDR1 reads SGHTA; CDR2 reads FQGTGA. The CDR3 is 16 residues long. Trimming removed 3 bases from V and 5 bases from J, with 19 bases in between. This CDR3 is CASSFSGGRGDYGYTF. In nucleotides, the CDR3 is TGTGCCAGCAGCTTCTCCGGTGGCAGGGGTGATTATGGCTACACCTTC. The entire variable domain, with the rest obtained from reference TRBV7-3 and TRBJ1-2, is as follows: GAGVSQTPSNKVTEKGKYVELRCDPISGHTALYWYRQSLGQGPEFLIYFQGTGAADDSGLPNDRFFAVRPEGSVSTLKIQRTERGDSAVYLCASSFSGGRGDYGYTFGSGTRLTVV.

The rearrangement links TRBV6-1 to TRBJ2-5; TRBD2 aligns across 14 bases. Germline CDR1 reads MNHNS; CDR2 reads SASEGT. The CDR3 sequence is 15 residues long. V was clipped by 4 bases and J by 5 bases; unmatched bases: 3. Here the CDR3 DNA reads TGTGCCAGCAGTGCGGGACTAGCGGGAGTTGAGACCCAGTACTTC. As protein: CASSAGLAGVETQYF.

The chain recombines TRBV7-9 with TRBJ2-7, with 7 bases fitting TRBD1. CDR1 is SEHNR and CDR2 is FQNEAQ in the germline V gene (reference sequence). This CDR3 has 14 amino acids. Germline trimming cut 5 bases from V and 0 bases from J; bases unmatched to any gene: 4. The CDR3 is CASSPTGSSYEQYF. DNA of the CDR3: TGTGCCAGCAGCCCGACAGGGAGCTCCTACGAGCAGTACTTC.

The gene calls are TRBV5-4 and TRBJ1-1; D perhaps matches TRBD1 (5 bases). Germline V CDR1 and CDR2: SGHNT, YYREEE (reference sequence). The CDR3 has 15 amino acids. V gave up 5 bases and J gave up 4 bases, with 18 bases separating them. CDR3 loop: CASSWAGNGGTEAFF. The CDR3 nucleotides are TGTGCCAGCAGTTGGGCTGGGAACGGGGGCACTGAAGCTTTCTTT.

The CDR3 DNA sequence: TGTGCCACCCAAGGCCCGGGGGCGAGGGAGACCCAGTACTTC. It yields the protein CATQGPGARETQYF. This chain links TRBV6-1 with TRBJ2-5; the D call may be TRBD1 or TRBD2 (6 bases each). This CDR3 is 14 amino acids long. Germline V gives CDR1 MNHNS, CDR2 SASEGT. V was pared by 10 bases and J by 5 bases, with 20 bases between.

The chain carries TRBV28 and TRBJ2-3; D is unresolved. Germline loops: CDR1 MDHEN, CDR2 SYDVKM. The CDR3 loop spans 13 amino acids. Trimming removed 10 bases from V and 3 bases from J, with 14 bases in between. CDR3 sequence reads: CATLDRSTDTQYF. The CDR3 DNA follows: TGTGCCACCTTGGACCGGAGTACAGATACGCAGTATTTT.

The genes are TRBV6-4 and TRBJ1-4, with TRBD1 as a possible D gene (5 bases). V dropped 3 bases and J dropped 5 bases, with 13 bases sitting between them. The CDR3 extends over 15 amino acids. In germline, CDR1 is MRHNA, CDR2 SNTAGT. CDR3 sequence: CASSEGTVGNEKLFF. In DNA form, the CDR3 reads TGTGCCAGCAGTGAGGGGACCGTGGGGAATGAAAAACTGTTTTTT.

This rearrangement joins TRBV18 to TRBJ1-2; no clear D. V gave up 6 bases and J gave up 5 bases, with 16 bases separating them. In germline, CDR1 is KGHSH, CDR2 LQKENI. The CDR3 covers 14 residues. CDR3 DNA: TGTGCCAGCTCGTCGGAGAATAGCGGGTATGGCTACACCTTC. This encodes CASSSENSGYGYTF.

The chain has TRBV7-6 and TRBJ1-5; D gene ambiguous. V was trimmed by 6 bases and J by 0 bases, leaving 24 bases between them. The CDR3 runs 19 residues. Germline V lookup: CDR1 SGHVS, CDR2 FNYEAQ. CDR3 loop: CASSRRPSDRGVSNQPQHF. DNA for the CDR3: TGTGCCAGCAGTAGAAGGCCGTCGGATCGTGGGGTTAGCAATCAGCCCCAGCATTTT.

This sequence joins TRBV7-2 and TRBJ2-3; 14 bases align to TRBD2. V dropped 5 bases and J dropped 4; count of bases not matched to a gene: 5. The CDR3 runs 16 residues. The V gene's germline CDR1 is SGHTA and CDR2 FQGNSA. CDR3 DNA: TGTGCCAGCAGCCCCCGACTAGCGGGAGGGTCAGATACGCAGTATTTT. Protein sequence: CASSPRLAGGSDTQYF.

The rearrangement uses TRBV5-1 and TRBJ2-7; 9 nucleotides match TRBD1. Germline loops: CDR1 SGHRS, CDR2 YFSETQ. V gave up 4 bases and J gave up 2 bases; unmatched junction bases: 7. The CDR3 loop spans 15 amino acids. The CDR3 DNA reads TGCGCCAGCAGCGCCGCCGGGACAGGGACCTACGAGCAGTACTTC. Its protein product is CASSAAGTGTYEQYF.

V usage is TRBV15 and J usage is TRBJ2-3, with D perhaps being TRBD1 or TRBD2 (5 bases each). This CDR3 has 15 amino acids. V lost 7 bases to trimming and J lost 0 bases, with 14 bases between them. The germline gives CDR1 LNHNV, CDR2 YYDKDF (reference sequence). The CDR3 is CATTGTTLSTDTQYF. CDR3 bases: TGTGCCACCACCGGGACGACCCTTAGCACAGATACGCAGTATTTT.

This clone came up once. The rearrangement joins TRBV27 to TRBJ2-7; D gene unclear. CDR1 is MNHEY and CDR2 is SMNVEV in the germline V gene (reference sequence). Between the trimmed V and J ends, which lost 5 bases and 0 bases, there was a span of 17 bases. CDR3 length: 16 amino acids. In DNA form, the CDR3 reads TGTGCCAGCAGTGCCCTATTCGGTACCTCCTCCTACGAGCAGTACTTC. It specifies CASSALFGTSSYEQYF.

The CDR3 sequence: CASRDDLTNQNTEAFF. Written as DNA, the CDR3 is TGTGCCAGCAGGGATGATCTGACAAATCAGAACACTGAAGCTTTCTTT. The V call is TRBV27, the J call TRBJ1-1, with D uncertain. The V end was cut by 6 bases, the J end by 1 base, with 18 bases between. The germline V gene encodes CDR1 MNHEY and CDR2 SMNVEV (reference sequence). The CDR3 runs to 16 residues.

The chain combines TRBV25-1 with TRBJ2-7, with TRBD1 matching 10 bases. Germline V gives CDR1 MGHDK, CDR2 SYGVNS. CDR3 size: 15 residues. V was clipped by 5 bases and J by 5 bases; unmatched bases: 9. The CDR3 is CASSTTGTGVHEQYF. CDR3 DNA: TGTGCCAGCAGTACTACCGGGACAGGGGTCCACGAGCAGTACTTC.

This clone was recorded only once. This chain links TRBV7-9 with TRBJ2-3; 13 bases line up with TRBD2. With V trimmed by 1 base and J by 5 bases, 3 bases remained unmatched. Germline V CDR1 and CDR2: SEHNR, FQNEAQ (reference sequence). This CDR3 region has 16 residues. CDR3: CASSLGLAGGEDTQYF. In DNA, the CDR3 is TGTGCCAGCAGCTTAGGACTAGCGGGAGGTGAAGATACGCAGTATTTT.